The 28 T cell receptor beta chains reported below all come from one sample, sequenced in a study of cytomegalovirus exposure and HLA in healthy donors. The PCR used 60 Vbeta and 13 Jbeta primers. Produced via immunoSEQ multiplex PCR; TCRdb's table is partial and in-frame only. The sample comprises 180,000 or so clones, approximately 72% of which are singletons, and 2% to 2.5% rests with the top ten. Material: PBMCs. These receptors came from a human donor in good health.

CDR3 nucleotide sequence: TGTGCCAGCTCACCCGCCGGGGGGTACTATGGCTACACCTTC. It translates to CASSPAGGYYGYTF. The rearrangement joins TRBV18 to TRBJ1-2, with D perhaps TRBD1 (5 bases). The germline CDR1 and CDR2 sequences are KGHSH and LQKENI. This CDR3 spans 14 amino acids. V shed 3 bases and J shed 3 bases, with 11 bases lying between them. The complete variable domain, with remaining parts taken from reference TRBV18 and TRBJ1-2, reads NAGVMQNPRHLVRRRGQEARLRCSPMKGHSHVYWYRQLPEEGLKFMVYLQKENIIDESGMPKERFSAEFPKEGPSILRIQQVVRGDSAAYFCASSPAGGYYGYTFGSGTRLTVV.

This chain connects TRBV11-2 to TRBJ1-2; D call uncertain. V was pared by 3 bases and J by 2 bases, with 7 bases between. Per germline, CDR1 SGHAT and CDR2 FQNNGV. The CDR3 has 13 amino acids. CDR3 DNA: TGTGCCAGCAGCTTCTCCGGGAACTATGGCTACACCTTC. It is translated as CASSFSGNYGYTF.

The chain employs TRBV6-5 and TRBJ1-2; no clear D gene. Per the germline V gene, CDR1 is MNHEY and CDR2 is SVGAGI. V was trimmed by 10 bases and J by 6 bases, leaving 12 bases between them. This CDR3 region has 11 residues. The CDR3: CATMRLDGYTF. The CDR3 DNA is TGTGCCACCATGAGGCTGGATGGCTACACCTTC.

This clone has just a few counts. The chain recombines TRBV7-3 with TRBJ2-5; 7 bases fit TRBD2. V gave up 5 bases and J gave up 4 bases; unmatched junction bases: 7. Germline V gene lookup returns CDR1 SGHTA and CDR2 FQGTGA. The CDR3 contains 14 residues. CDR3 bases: TGTGCCAGCAGCCAAGGACTAGTGGCAGAGACCCAGTACTTC. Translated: CASSQGLVAETQYF.

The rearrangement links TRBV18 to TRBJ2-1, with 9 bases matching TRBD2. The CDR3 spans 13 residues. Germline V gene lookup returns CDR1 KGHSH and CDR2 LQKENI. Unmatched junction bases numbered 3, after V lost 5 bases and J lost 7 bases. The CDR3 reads CASSSTSGNEQFF. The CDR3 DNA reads TGTGCCAGCTCATCGACTAGCGGAAATGAGCAGTTCTTC.

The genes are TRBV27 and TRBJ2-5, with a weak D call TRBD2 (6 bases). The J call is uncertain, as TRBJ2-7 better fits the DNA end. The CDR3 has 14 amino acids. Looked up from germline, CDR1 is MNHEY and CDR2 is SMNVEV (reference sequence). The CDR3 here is CASSLSRGTYEQYF. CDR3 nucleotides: TGTGCCAGCAGTTTATCTCGGGGGACCTACGAGCAGTACTTC.

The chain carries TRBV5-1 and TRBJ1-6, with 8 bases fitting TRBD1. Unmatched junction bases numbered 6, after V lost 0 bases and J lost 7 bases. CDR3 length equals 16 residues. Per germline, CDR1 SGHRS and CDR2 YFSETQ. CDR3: CASSLVPQGANSPLHF. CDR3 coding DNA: TGCGCCAGCAGCTTGGTCCCGCAGGGGGCCAATTCACCCCTCCACTTT.

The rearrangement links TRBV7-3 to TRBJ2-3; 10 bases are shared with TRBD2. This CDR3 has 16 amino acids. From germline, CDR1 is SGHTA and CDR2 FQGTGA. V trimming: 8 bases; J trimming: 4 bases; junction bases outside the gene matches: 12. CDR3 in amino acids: CASRSSGGALADTQYF. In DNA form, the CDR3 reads TGTGCCAGCCGTTCCAGCGGGGGGGCGTTGGCAGATACGCAGTATTTT.

As DNA, the CDR3 is TGCGCCAGCAGCATCGACAGGGAACAAAGTTCACCCCTCCACTTT. Translation: CASSIDREQSSPLHF. The rearrangement uses TRBV5-1 and TRBJ1-6; TRBD1 agrees at 7 bases. After removal of 4 bases from V and 9 bases from J, the junction contained 10 bases not matched to a gene. CDR1 is SGHRS, CDR2 YFSETQ, per germline. The CDR3 is 15 amino acids.

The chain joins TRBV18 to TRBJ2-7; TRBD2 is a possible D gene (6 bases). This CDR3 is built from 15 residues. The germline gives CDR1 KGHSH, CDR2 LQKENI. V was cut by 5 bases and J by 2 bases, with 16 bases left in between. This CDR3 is CASSSSSADAYEQYF. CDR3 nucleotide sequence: TGTGCCAGCTCATCGTCTAGCGCGGATGCCTACGAGCAGTACTTC.

CDR3 DNA: TGTGCCTGGAGTGGAAAGCGGGGATCTCACAATGAGCAGTTCTTC. Translation gives CAWSGKRGSHNEQFF. The chain employs TRBV30 and TRBJ2-1, with 7 positions matching TRBD2. The CDR3 is 15 residues long. Unmatched junction bases numbered 8, after V lost 1 base and J lost 5 bases. Germline V CDR1 and CDR2: GTSNPN, SVGIG (reference sequence).

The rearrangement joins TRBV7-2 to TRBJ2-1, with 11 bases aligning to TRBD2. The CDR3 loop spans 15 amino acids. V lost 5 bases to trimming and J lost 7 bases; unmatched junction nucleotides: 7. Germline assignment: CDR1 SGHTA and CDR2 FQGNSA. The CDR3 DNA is TGTGCCAGCAGCCGTAGCGGGGGGGCGGGGAATGAGCAGTTCTTC. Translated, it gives CASSRSGGAGNEQFF. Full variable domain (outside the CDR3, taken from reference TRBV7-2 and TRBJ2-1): GAGVSQSPSNKVTEKGKDVELRCDPISGHTALYWYRQSLGQGLEFLIYFQGNSAPDKSGLPSDRFSAERTGGSVSTLTIQRTQQEDSAVYLCASSRSGGAGNEQFFGPGTRLTVL.

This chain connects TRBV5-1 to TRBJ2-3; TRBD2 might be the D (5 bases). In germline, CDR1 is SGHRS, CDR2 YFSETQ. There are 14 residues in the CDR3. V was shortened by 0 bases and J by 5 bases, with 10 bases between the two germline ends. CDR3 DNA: TGCGCCAGCAGCTTGGTACTAGGTCAAGATACGCAGTATTTT. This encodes CASSLVLGQDTQYF.

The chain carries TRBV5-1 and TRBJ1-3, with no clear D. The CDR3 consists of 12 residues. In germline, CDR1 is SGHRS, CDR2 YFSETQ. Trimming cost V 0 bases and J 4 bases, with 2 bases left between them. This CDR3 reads CASSLAGNTIYF. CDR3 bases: TGCGCCAGCAGCTTGGCAGGAAACACCATATATTTT.

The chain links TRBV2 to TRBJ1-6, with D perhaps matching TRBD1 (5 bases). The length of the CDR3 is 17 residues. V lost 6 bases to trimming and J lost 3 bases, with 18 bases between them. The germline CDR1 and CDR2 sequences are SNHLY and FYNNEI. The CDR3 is CASSLQGSPLYNSPLHF. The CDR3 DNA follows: TGTGCCAGCAGCCTTCAGGGAAGCCCTCTCTATAATTCACCCCTCCACTTT.

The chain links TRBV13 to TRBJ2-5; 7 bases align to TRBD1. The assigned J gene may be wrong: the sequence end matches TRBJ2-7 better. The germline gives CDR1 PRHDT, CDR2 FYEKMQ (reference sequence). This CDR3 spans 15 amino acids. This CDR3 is CASSKILTGYNEQYF. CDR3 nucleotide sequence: TGTGCCAGCAGCAAAATACTGACAGGGTATAACGAGCAGTACTTC.

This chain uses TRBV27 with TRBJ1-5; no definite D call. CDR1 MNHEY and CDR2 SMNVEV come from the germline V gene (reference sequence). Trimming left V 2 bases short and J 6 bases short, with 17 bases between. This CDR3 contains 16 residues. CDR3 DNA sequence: TGTGCCAGCAGTTTAATCGCGGTACCTCCAAGTCAGCCCCAGCATTTT. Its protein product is CASSLIAVPPSQPQHF.

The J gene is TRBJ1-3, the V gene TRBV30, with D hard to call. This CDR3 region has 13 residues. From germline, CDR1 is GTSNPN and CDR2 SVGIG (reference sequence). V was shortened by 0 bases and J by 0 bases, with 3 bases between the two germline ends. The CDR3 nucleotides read TGTGCCTGGAGTGTCCTCTCTGGAAACACCATATATTTT. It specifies CAWSVLSGNTIYF.

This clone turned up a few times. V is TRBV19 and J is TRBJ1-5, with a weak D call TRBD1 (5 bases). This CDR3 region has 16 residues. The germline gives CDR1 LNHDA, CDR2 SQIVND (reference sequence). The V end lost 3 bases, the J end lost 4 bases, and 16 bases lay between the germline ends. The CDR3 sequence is CASSIPVRRGNQPQHF. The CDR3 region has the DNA TGTGCCAGTAGTATCCCGGTAAGACGGGGGAATCAGCCCCAGCATTTT.

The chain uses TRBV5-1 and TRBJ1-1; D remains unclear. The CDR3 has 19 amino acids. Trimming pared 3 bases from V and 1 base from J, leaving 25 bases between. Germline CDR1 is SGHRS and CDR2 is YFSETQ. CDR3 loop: CASSSGRAPSTLGNTEAFF. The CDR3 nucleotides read TGCGCCAGCAGCTCGGGGAGGGCCCCGTCAACATTGGGGAACACTGAAGCTTTCTTT.

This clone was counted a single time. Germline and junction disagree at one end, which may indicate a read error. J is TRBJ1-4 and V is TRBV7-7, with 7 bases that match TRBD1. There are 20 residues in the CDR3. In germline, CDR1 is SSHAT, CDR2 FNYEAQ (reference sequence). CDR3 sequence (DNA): TGTGCTAGCAGCTTAGGAGTGGGACAGTTTTTGATAGAAACTAATGAAAAACTGTTTTTT. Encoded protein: CASSLGVGQFLIETNEKLFF.

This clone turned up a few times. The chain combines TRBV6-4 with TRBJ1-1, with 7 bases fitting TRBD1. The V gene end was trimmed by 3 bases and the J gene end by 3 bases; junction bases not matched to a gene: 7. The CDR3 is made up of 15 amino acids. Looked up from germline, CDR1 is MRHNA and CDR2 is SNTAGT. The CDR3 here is CASSERGGSYTEAFF. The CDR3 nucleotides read TGTGCCAGCAGTGAACGAGGGGGCAGTTACACTGAAGCTTTCTTT.

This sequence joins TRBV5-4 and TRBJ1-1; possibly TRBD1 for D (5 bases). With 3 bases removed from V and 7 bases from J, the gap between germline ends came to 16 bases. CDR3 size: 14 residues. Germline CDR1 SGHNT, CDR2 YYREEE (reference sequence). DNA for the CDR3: TGTGCCAGCAGCTCCACAGCGGGGGGTCGTGAAGCTTTCTTT. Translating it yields CASSSTAGGREAFF. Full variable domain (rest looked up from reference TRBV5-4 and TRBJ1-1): ETGVTQSPTHLIKTRGQQVTLRCSSQSGHNTVSWYQQALGQGPQFIFQYYREEENGRGNFPPRFSGLQFPNYSSELNVNALELDDSALYLCASSSTAGGREAFFGQGTRLTVV.

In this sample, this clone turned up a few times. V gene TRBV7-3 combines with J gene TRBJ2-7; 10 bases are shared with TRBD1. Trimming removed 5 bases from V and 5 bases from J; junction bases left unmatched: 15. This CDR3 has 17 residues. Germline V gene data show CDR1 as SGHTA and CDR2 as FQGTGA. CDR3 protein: CASSGGQGGKNTHEQYF. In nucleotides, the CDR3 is TGTGCCAGCAGCGGAGGACAGGGGGGAAAAAATACCCACGAGCAGTACTTC.

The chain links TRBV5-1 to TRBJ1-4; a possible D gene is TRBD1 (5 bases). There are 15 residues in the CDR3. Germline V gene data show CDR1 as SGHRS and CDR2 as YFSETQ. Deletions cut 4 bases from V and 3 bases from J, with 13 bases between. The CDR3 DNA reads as TGCGCCAGCAGCATCCGAGTAGGGGCTAATGAAAAACTGTTTTTT. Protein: CASSIRVGANEKLFF.

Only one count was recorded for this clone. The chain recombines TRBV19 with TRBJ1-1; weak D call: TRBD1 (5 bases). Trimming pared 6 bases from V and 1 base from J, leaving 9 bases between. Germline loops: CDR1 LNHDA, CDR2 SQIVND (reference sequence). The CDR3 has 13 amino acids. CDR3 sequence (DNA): TGTGCCAGTAGCGTTACAGGGAACACTGAAGCTTTCTTT. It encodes CASSVTGNTEAFF.

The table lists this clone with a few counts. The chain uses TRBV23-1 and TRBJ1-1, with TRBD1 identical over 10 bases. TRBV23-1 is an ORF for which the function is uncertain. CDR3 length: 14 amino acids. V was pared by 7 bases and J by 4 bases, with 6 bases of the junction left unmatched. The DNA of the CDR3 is TGCGCCAGCAATCCTGGACAGGGGGGCACTGAAGCTTTCTTT. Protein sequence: CASNPGQGGTEAFF.

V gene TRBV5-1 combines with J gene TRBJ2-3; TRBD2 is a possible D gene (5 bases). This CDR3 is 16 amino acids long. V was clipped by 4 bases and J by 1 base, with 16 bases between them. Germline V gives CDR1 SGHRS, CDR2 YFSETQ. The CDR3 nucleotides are TGCGCCAGCAGCCTACGTGTTGCGGGTGGCACAGATACGCAGTATTTT. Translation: CASSLRVAGGTDTQYF. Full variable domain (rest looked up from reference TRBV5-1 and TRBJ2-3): KAGVTQTPRYLIKTRGQQVTLSCSPISGHRSVSWYQQTPGQGLQFLFEYFSETQRNKGNFPGRFSGRQFSNSRSEMNVSTLELGDSALYLCASSLRVAGGTDTQYFGPGTRLTVL.